The 16 T cell receptor beta chains below all came from one sample that was sequenced in a study of control samples from healthy donors and cancer patients (dated by TCRdb to about 2020). Libraries were prepared through the immunoSEQ multiplex PCR assay. The table was pulled from immuneACCESS by TCRdb, which kept in-frame rearrangements only. Such tables lose some clones; where checked, under half of the loss comes from unresolved V genes, and the rest has no known cause. This sample's table contains roughly 200,000 clones. The top ten clones comprise roughly 2.2% of the sample. The sample was blood. These receptors all stem from a woman in her twenties or thirties in good health.

V is TRBV3-1 (or the pseudogene TRBV3-2) and J is TRBJ1-4; D unresolved. CDR3 length: 11 amino acids. V was trimmed by 4 bases and J by 8 bases, leaving 5 bases between them. Germline CDR1 is LGHDT and CDR2 is YNNKEL (reference sequence). For the CDR3, the DNA is TGTGCCAGCAGCCCCGGGGAAAAACTGTTTTTT. Amino acid sequence: CASSPGEKLFF.

The chain couples TRBV5-1 to TRBJ1-5; D unclear. Between the trimmed V and J ends, which lost 1 base and 5 bases, there was a span of 7 bases. Germline assignment: CDR1 SGHRS and CDR2 YFSETQ. The CDR3 runs to 13 residues. The CDR3 region has the DNA TGCGCCAGCAGCTTGACCGGAGATCAGCCCCAGCATTTT. It translates to CASSLTGDQPQHF.

The chain couples TRBV4-2 to TRBJ2-4, with 11 bases lining up with TRBD2. Germline V gives CDR1 LGHNA, CDR2 YNFKEQ. V trimming: 3 bases; J trimming: 4 bases; junction bases outside the gene matches: 11. CDR3 length equals 18 residues. Here the CDR3 reads CASSQLPGLADQKNIQYF. The CDR3 DNA follows: TGTGCCAGCAGCCAGTTACCGGGACTAGCGGACCAAAAAAACATTCAGTACTTC.

CDR3 nucleotides: TGTGCCAGCATCAAGGAACCCAGTAATGAAGCTTTCTTT. The encoded protein is CASIKEPSNEAFF. The chain employs TRBV6-5 and TRBJ1-1, with unresolved D. Germline assignment: CDR1 MNHEY and CDR2 SVGAGI. This CDR3 is 13 amino acids long. Trimming took 7 bases from V and 7 from J, leaving 16 bases between them.

The gene calls are TRBV5-1 and TRBJ2-3; D not certain. Trimming left V 3 bases short and J 0 bases short, with 11 bases between. Looked up from germline, CDR1 is SGHRS and CDR2 is YFSETQ. The length of the CDR3 is 15 residues. CDR3 DNA sequence: TGCGCCAGCAGCTCCCGCCCGGACAGCACAGATACGCAGTATTTT. It yields the protein CASSSRPDSTDTQYF.

The chain uses TRBV11-2 and TRBJ1-4; tentatively, D is TRBD1 (6 bases). CDR3 length equals 15 residues. V was cut by 5 bases and J by 5 bases, with 15 bases left in between. CDR1 and CDR2 (germline): SGHAT, FQNNGV. CDR3 in DNA: TGTGCCAGCAGCGAAATCGGGACAATAAATGAAAAACTGTTTTTT. It encodes CASSEIGTINEKLFF.

The genes are TRBV28 and TRBJ1-5; 7 nucleotides agree with TRBD1. Germline CDR1 MDHEN, CDR2 SYDVKM. The CDR3 is 18 amino acids. V was clipped by 6 bases and J by 4 bases; unmatched bases: 18. In DNA, the CDR3 is TGTGCCAGCAGAAAACCCCGCTATATGACAGGGTTAAATCAGCCCCAGCATTTT. Protein: CASRKPRYMTGLNQPQHF.

The rearrangement joins TRBV14 to TRBJ1-2; D is possibly TRBD1 (5 bases). The germline V gene encodes CDR1 SGHDN and CDR2 FVKESK. CDR3 length equals 14 residues. The V end was cut by 1 base, the J end by 4 bases, with 10 bases between. DNA for the CDR3: TGTGCCAGCAGCCAAGCCGGGGCGACCTATGGCTACACCTTC. Its protein product is CASSQAGATYGYTF.

V and J are TRBV4-2 and TRBJ1-4; perhaps TRBD1 as D (6 bases). This CDR3 is 16 amino acids long. CDR1 is LGHNA, CDR2 YNFKEQ, per germline. V was pared by 0 bases and J by 7 bases, with 15 bases between. CDR3 coding DNA: TGTGCCAGCAGCCAAGATTTATCCGAGGGGGGTGAAAAACTGTTTTTT. Encoded protein: CASSQDLSEGGEKLFF.

The V gene is TRBV6-5, the J gene TRBJ1-1; TRBD1 matches at 11 bases. After removal of 5 bases from V and 7 bases from J, the junction contained 9 bases not matched to a gene. Germline V CDR1 and CDR2: MNHEY, SVGAGI. This CDR3 is built from 15 residues. CDR3 loop: CASSPDRGLYGEAFF. The CDR3 nucleotides are TGTGCCAGCAGTCCGGACAGGGGGCTTTACGGTGAAGCTTTCTTT.

V and J are TRBV4-2 and TRBJ1-5; D is undetermined. The germline V and J ends were trimmed by 1 base and 2 bases, with 18 bases remaining between them. This CDR3 region has 18 residues. Per germline, CDR1 LGHNA and CDR2 YNFKEQ. The CDR3 reads CASSQGTAGEAGNQPQHF. The CDR3 bases are TGTGCCAGCAGCCAAGGGACCGCCGGGGAGGCCGGCAATCAGCCCCAGCATTTT.

The gene calls are TRBV4-1 and TRBJ1-2; 8 bases line up with TRBD1. Germline V lookup: CDR1 MGHRA, CDR2 YSYEKL. The CDR3 sequence is 16 residues long. V trimming: 5 bases; J trimming: 6 bases; junction bases outside the gene matches: 14. Here the CDR3 reads CASSSPGTGGRDGYTF. The CDR3 DNA follows: TGCGCCAGCAGCTCTCCCGGAACAGGGGGTCGCGATGGCTACACCTTC.

The chain combines TRBV4-3 with TRBJ1-1; D ambiguous. V shed 1 base and J shed 1 base, with 13 bases lying between them. The CDR3 has 16 amino acids. Looked up from germline, CDR1 is LGHNA and CDR2 is YSLEER. CDR3 DNA sequence: TGCGCCAGCAGCCAAGGGTGGAGAGACACGAACACTGAAGCTTTCTTT. Protein sequence: CASSQGWRDTNTEAFF.

The V call is TRBV20-1, the J call TRBJ2-3, with TRBD2 as a possible D gene (7 bases). CDR1 is DFQATT and CDR2 is SNEGSKA in the germline V gene (reference sequence). The CDR3 loop spans 18 amino acids. Trimming cost V 3 bases and J 2 bases, with 24 bases left between them. The CDR3 here is CSASGGSSRGRFTDTQYF. CDR3 sequence (DNA): TGCAGTGCTAGTGGGGGCTCTTCGCGGGGGCGTTTCACAGATACGCAGTATTTT.

The rearrangement joins TRBV5-1 to TRBJ1-4, with TRBD1 as a possible D gene (5 bases). V shed 4 bases and J shed 5 bases, with 12 bases lying between them. CDR1 and CDR2 from the germline V gene are SGHRS and YFSETQ. The CDR3 has 14 amino acids. The CDR3 sequence is CASSEGPPNEKLFF. Here the CDR3 DNA reads TGCGCCAGCAGCGAGGGACCCCCAAATGAAAAACTGTTTTTT.

This rearrangement joins TRBV12-3 or TRBV12-4 to TRBJ1-2; D is uncertain. V gave up 6 bases and J gave up 4 bases, with 12 bases separating them. This CDR3 has 13 residues. The CDR3 loop reads CASSHGRAYGYTF. For the CDR3, the DNA is TGTGCCAGCAGCCACGGACGGGCCTATGGCTACACCTTC.